This T cell receptor (beta chain) emerged from a study of cytomegalovirus exposure and HLA in healthy donors. PCR amplification relied on 60 Vbeta primers (plus 13 Jbeta primers). Using immunoSEQ multiplex PCR, the repertoire was profiled, and TCRdb retains in-frame clones only, with some absent. The data show more than 130,000 clones, with 80% seen just once and about 2.2% held by the top ten. On this clone: The antigen is not known.

Overall study results and limits: Presence/absence analysis assumed near-uniform sequencing depth across donors.

Sequencing was performed on PBMCs. The clonotype comes from a young man in good health and CMV-seronegative.

The CDR3 is CASKPRQLNEKLFF. CDR3 in DNA: TGTGCCAGCAAACCGCGACAGCTTAATGAAAAACTGTTTTTT. The chain combines TRBV7-8 with TRBJ1-4; possible D gene TRBD1, 5 bases. The V and J ends lost 7 bases and 4 bases respectively, with 13 bases between them. Germline V lookup: CDR1 SGHVS, CDR2 FQNEAQ. The CDR3 is 14 residues long.